The 5 T cell receptor beta chains below come from one sample, sequenced in a study of HIV-infected patients and healthy controls. In TCRdb, the 5' RACE reads were re-called with MiXCR into one record per CDR3 protein. There are around 64,000 distinct CDR3 sequences in the sample; 16% occur only once, and 4.5% to 7% lies in the top ten. The material sequenced was CD4+ T cells from blood. These receptors all come from a human donor in good health.

This chain links TRBV29-1 with TRBJ1-2, with D possibly TRBD1 on 5 matching bases. In germline, CDR1 is SQVTM, CDR2 ANQGSEA. Trimming cost V 2 bases and J 3 bases, with 10 bases left between them. The CDR3 totals 13 residues. CDR3 residues: CSVERGLDYGYTF. The CDR3 DNA is TGCAGCGTTGAAAGGGGACTCGACTATGGCTACACCTTC.

The sample holds a few counts of this clonotype. The chain couples TRBV7-2 to TRBJ2-3; D remains unclear. CDR1 and CDR2 from the germline V gene are SGHTA and FQGNSA. V was shortened by 1 base and J by 1 base, with 6 bases between the two germline ends. The CDR3 is 14 residues long. CDR3: CASSLERGTDTQYF. In nucleotides, the CDR3 is TGTGCCAGCAGCTTAGAAAGGGGCACAGATACGCAGTATTTT. Variable domain in full (rest from reference TRBV7-2 and TRBJ2-3): GAGVSQSPSNKVTEKGKDVELRCDPISGHTALYWYRQSLGQGLEFLIYFQGNSAPDKSGLPSDRFSAERTGGSVSTLTIQRTQQEDSAVYLCASSLERGTDTQYFGPGTRLTVL.

This clonotype was observed a few times. The V gene is TRBV20-1, the J gene TRBJ1-2; maybe TRBD1 (5 bases). Germline loops: CDR1 DFQATT, CDR2 SNEGSKA (reference sequence). CDR3 size: 14 residues. V gave up 6 bases and J gave up 5 bases, with 19 bases separating them. CDR3 coding DNA: TGCAGTGCGCCCATCTGGGGGGGAGGGTATGGCTACACCTTC. As protein: CSAPIWGGGYGYTF.

This clonotype was seen more than once but under ten times. The chain combines TRBV6-2 or TRBV6-3 with TRBJ1-1; TRBD1 is a possible D gene (5 bases). Germline CDR1 MNHEY, CDR2 SVGEGT. Trimming shortened V by 5 bases and J by 7 bases, and 11 bases separated the two germline ends. The CDR3 runs 12 residues. The CDR3 protein is CASSPSGGEAFF. The CDR3 nucleotides read TGTGCCAGCAGTCCCTCGGGGGGTGAAGCTTTCTTT.

This clonotype showed up just a few times. The chain is built from TRBV28 and TRBJ1-5, with 9 positions matching TRBD1. Germline-derived CDR1 and CDR2 are MDHEN and SYDVKM. V shed 10 bases, J shed 6 bases, and the junction held 10 bases outside the gene matches. The CDR3 consists of 14 residues. CDR3 sequence reads: CATTRGQGVQPQHF. CDR3 DNA: TGTGCCACCACACGGGGACAGGGAGTTCAGCCCCAGCATTTT.